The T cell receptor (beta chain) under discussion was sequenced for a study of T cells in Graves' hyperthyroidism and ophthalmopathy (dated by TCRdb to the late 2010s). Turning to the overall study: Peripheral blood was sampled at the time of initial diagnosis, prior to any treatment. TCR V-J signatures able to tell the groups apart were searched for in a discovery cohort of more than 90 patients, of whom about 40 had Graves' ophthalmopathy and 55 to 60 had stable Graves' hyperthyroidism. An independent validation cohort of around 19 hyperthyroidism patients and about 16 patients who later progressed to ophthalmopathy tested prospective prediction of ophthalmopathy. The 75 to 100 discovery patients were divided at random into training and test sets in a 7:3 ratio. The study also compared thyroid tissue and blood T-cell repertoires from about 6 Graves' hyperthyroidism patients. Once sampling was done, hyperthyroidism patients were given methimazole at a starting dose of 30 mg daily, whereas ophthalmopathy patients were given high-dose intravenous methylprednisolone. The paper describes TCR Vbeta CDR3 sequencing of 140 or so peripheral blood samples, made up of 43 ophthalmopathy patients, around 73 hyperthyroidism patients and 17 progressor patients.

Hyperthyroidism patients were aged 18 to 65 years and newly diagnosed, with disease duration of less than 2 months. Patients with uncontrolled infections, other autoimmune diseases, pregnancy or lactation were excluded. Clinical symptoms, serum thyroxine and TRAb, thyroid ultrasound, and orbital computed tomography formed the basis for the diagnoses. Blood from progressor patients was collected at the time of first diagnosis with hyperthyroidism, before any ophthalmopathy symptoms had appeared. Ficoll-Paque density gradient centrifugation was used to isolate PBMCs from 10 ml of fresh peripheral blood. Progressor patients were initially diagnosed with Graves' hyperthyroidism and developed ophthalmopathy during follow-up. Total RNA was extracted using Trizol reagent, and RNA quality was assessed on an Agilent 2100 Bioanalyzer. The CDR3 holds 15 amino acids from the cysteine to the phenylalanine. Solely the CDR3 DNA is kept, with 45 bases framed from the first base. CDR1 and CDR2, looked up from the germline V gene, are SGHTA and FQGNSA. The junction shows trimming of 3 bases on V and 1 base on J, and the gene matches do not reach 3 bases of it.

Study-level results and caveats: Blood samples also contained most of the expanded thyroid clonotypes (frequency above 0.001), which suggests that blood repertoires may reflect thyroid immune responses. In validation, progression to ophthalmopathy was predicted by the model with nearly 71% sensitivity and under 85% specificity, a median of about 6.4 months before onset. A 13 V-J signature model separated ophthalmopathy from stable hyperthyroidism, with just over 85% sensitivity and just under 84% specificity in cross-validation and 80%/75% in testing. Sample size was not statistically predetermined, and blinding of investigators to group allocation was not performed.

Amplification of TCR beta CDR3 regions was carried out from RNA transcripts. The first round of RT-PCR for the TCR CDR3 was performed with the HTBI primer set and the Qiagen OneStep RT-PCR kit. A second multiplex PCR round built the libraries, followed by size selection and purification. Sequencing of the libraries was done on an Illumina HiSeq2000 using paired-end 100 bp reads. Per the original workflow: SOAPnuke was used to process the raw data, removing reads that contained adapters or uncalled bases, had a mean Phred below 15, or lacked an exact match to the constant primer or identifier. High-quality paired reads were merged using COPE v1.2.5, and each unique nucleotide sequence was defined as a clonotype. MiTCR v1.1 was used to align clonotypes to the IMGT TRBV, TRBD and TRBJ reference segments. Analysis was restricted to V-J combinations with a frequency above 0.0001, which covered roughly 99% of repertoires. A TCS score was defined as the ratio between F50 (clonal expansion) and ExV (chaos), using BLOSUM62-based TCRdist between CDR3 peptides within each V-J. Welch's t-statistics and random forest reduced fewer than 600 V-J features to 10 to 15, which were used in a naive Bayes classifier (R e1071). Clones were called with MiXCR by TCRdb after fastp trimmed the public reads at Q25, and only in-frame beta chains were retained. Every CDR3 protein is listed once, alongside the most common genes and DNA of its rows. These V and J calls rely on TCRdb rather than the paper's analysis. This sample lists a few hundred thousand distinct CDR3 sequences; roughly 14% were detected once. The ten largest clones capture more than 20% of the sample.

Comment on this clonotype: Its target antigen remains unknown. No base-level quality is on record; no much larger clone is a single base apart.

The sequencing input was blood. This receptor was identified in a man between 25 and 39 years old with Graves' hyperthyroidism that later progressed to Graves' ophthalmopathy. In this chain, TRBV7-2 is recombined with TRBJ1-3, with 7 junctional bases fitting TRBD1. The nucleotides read TGTGCCAGCAGCTTTAACAGGGGTTCTGGAAACACCATATATTTT. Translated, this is CASSFNRGSGNTIYF.